This TCR beta chain stems from a study of T cells in Graves' hyperthyroidism and ophthalmopathy. Points from the study as a whole: The model forecast ophthalmopathy, anticipating it by a median 6.5 months before onset.

Researchers took RNA transcripts and amplified the TCR beta CDR3 regions from them. First-round RT-PCR with HTBI primers amplified the TCR CDR3 region. TCRdb recomputed calls from the multiplex PCR reads with MiXCR, one row per CDR3 protein. The sample yields about 640,000 distinct CDR3 sequences, less than 25% seen once. The germline V gene encodes CDR1 MNHEY and CDR2 SMNVEV (reference sequence). V trimming: 0 bases; J trimming: 1 base; junction bases outside the gene matches: 2. This CDR3 has 15 residues. The study left out patients who had uncontrolled infection, other autoimmune disease, pregnancy or lactation. This clonotype came up a few times. The antigen remains unidentified.

The specimen sequenced was blood. This receptor was taken from a man between 25 and 39 years old with Graves' ophthalmopathy. The rearrangement uses TRBV27 and TRBJ1-1, with 7 bases aligning to TRBD1. The CDR3 region is CASSLSGTANTEAFF. DNA of the CDR3: TGTGCCAGCAGTTTATCCGGGACAGCGAACACTGAAGCTTTCTTT.